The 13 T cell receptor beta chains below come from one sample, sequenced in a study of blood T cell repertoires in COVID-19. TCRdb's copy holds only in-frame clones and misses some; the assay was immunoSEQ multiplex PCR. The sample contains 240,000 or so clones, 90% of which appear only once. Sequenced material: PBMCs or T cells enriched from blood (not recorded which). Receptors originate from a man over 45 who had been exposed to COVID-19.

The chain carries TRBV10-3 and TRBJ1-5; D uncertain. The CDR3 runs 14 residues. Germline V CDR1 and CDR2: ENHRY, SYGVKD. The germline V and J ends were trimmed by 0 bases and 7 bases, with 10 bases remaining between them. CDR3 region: CAISESGLRQPQHF. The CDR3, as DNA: TGTGCCATCAGTGAGTCGGGCCTACGGCAGCCCCAGCATTTT.

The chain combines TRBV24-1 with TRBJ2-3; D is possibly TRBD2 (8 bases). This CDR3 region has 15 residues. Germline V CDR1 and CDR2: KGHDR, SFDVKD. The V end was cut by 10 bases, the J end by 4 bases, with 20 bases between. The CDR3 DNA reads TGTGCCACAGGGAGCGGGGGCCAGGGGGCAGATACGCAGTATTTT. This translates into CATGSGGQGADTQYF.

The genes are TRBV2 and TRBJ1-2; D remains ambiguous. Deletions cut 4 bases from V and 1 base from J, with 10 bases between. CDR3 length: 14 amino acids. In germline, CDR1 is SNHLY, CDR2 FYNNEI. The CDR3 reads CASSGRRVNYGYTF. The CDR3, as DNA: TGTGCCAGCAGTGGAAGGAGGGTTAACTATGGCTACACCTTC.

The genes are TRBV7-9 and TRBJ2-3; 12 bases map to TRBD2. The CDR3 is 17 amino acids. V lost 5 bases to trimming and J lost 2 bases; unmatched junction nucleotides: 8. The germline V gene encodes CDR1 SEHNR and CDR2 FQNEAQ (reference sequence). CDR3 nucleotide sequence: TGTGCCAGCAGCGACGGGACTAGCGGGCGGGCCACAGATACGCAGTATTTT. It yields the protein CASSDGTSGRATDTQYF.

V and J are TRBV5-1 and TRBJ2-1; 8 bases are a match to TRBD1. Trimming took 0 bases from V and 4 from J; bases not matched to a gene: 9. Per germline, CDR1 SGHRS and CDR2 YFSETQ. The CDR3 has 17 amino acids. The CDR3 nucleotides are TGCGCCAGCAGCTTGGTCGACGGGGACAGGCCTTACAATGAGCAGTTCTTC. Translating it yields CASSLVDGDRPYNEQFF.

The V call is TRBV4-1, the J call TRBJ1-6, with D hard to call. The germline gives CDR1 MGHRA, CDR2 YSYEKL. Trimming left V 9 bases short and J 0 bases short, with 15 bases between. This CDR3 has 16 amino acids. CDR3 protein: CASRPTISSYNSPLHF. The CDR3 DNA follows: TGCGCCAGTCGACCGACTATAAGCTCCTATAATTCACCCCTCCACTTT.

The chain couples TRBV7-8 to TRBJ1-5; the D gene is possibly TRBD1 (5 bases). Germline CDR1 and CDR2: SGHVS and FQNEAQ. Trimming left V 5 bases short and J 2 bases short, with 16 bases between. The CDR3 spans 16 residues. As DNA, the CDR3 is TGTGCCAGCAGCCCCCGGGGAGGGGATGGCAATCAGCCCCAGCATTTT. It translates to CASSPRGGDGNQPQHF.

The CDR3 nucleotides read TGTGCCAGCAGCCCCCGGGGGAACATTCAGTACTTC. Translating it yields CASSPRGNIQYF. This rearrangement joins TRBV9 to TRBJ2-4; TRBD2 might be the D (6 bases). CDR1 is SGDLS, CDR2 YYNGEE, per germline. CDR3 size: 12 residues. With 4 bases removed from V and 7 bases from J, the gap between germline ends came to 9 bases.

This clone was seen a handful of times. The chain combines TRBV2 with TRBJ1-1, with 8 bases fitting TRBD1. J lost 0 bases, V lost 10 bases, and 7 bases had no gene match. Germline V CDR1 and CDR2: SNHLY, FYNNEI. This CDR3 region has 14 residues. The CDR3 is CATSDRDLNTEAFF. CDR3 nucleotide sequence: TGTGCCACTTCGGACAGGGATTTGAACACTGAAGCTTTCTTT. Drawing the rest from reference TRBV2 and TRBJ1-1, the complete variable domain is EPEVTQTPSHQVTQMGQEVILRCVPISNHLYFYWYRQILGQKVEFLVSFYNNEISEKSEIFDDQFSVERPDGSNFTLKIRSTKLEDSAMYFCATSDRDLNTEAFFGQGTRLTVV.

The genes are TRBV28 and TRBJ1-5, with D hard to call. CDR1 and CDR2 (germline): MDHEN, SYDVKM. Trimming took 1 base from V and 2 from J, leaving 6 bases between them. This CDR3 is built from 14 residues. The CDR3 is CASSLFEGNQPQHF. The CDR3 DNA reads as TGTGCCAGCAGTTTATTCGAGGGCAATCAGCCCCAGCATTTT. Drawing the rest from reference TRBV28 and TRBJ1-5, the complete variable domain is DVKVTQSSRYLVKRTGEKVFLECVQDMDHENMFWYRQDPGLGLRLIYFSYDVKMKEKGDIPEGYSVSREKKERFSLILESASTNQTSMYLCASSLFEGNQPQHFGDGTRLSIL.

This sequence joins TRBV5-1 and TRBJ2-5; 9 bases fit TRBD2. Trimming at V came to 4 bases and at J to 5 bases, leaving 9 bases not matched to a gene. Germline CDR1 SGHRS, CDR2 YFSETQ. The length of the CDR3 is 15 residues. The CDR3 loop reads CASSTIGGGAETQYF. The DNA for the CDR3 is TGCGCCAGCAGCACTATTGGCGGGGGGGCGGAGACCCAGTACTTC.

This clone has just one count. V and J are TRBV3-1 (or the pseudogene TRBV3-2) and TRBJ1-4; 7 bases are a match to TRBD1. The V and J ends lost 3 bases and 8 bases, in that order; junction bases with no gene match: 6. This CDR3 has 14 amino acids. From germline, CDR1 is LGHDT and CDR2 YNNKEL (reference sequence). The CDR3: CASSQTNRGEKLFF. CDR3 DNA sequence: TGTGCCAGCAGCCAGACCAACAGGGGAGAAAAACTGTTTTTT.

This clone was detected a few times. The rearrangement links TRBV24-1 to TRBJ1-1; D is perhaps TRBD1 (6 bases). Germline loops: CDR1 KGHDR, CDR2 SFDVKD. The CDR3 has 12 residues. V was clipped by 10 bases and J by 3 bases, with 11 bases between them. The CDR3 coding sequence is TGTGCCACAAGGGGGTTGGACACTGAAGCTTTCTTT. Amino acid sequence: CATRGLDTEAFF.